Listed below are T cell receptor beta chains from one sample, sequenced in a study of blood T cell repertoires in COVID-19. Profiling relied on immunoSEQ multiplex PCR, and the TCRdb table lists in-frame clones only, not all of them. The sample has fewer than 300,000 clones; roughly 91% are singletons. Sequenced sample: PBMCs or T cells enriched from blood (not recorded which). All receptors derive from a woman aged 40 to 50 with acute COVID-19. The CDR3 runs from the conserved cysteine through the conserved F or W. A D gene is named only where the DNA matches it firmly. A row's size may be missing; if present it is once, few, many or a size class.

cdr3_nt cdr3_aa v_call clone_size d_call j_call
TGCAGCGTTGAGACTAGCGGTTACAATGAGCAGTTCTTC CSVETSGYNEQFF TRBV29-1 NA TRBD2 TRBJ2-1
TGTGCCAGCAGTGAGACAGCGAAGGCGGCTCAGCCCCAGCATTTT CASSETAKAAQPQHF TRBV2 NA NA TRBJ1-5
TGTGCCAGTACGGACAGGGTCCCTGAAGCTTTCTTT CASTDRVPEAFF TRBV19 NA TRBD1 TRBJ1-1
TGTGCCAGCAGTGAAGAGGTCAGGACTAGGCAGTTCTTC CASSEEVRTRQFF TRBV6-1 NA TRBD2 TRBJ2-1
TGTGCCAGCAGCCCCTCTAGCGGGCAAACCTACGAGCAGTACTTC CASSPSSGQTYEQYF TRBV7-2 once TRBD2 TRBJ2-7
TGTGCCAGCAGTTTGCGCCCACAGGGGGCAGGAGGCTACACCTTC CASSLRPQGAGGYTF TRBV27 NA TRBD1 TRBJ1-2
TGTGCCAGCTCACCACTTTCAGGGGCGCCGCCAAACACTGAAGCTTTCTTT CASSPLSGAPPNTEAFF TRBV18 NA NA TRBJ1-1
TGTGCCAGCTCACCTCTAGCGGGAGTCTACAATGAGCAGTTCTTC CASSPLAGVYNEQFF TRBV18 NA TRBD2 TRBJ2-1
TGTGCCAGCAGCCATCGGGATACGCAGTATTTT CASSHRDTQYF TRBV5-8 NA NA TRBJ2-3
TGTGCCAGCAGTCTCGACGGGACAGCGTACAATGAGCAGTTCTTC CASSLDGTAYNEQFF TRBV27 once TRBD1 TRBJ2-1
TGTGCCAGCAGCTCCGGGACAGGGGGGAATAATTCACCCCTCCACTTT CASSSGTGGNNSPLHF TRBV7-2 NA TRBD1 TRBJ1-6
TGTGCCAGATCAGACAGCATGACACAAGAGACCCAGTACTTC CARSDSMTQETQYF TRBV2 NA NA TRBJ2-5
TGTGCCAGCAGCCGCCCCTTGGTAGTCGGTCAAGAGACCCAGTACTTC CASSRPLVVGQETQYF TRBV11-3 NA NA TRBJ2-5
TGTGCCAGCAGCTCGGACAGGGGTTTAGGTGAAAAACTGTTTTTT CASSSDRGLGEKLFF TRBV7-9 NA TRBD1 TRBJ1-4
TGTGCCAGCAGTGGACAGATTACAGATACGCAGTATTTT CASSGQITDTQYF TRBV25-1 once NA TRBJ2-3
TGTGCCAGCAGCAACGGACAGGTTCGAAACTATGGCTACACCTTC CASSNGQVRNYGYTF TRBV6-5 NA TRBD1 TRBJ1-2
TGTGCCAGCAGCTTAAGCGGGGCTAACTCCTACAATGAGCAGTTCTTC CASSLSGANSYNEQFF TRBV11-2 NA TRBD2 TRBJ2-1
TGTGCCACCAGTGTCCCAGGGGTAGGCAATGAGCAGTTCTTC CATSVPGVGNEQFF TRBV24-1 once NA TRBJ2-1
TGTGCCAGCAGCTCGAGAGACAGGGGGCCTGACGAGCAGTACTTC CASSSRDRGPDEQYF TRBV5-6 NA TRBD1 TRBJ2-7
TGCGCCAGCAGGCTCCGGGACTCATCATACAATGAGCAGTTCTTC CASRLRDSSYNEQFF TRBV5-1 NA NA TRBJ2-1
TGTGCCTGGAGTGCCGGGACTAGCGGGGCCAATGAGCAGTTCTTC CAWSAGTSGANEQFF TRBV30 once TRBD2 TRBJ2-1
TGTGCCAGCAGCTTAGGGGGACAGATCGAGCAGTACTTC CASSLGGQIEQYF TRBV7-2 NA TRBD1 TRBJ2-7
TGCGCCAGCAGCCAAACAGGAGCACCCCTCCACTTT CASSQTGAPLHF TRBV4-3 NA NA TRBJ1-6
TGTGCCAGCCGTCCGGGAGCAGGGACAGATACGCAGTATTTT CASRPGAGTDTQYF TRBV7-9 NA NA TRBJ2-3
TGCGCCAGCAGCCAAGTCGCTAGCGGGGGGCCGCAAGAGACCCAGTACTTC CASSQVASGGPQETQYF TRBV4-1 NA TRBD2 TRBJ2-5
TGTGCCAGCAGTGAGGCATTGCGGAATTCACCCCTCCACTTT CASSEALRNSPLHF TRBV2 NA NA TRBJ1-6
TGTGCCAGCAGCTTAAGACTAGCGGGGACCTCCTACGAGCAGTACTTC CASSLRLAGTSYEQYF TRBV7-8 NA TRBD2 TRBJ2-7
TGTGCCAGCAGCTTCCACCCTCGGGATTCCTTGAATTCACCCCTCCACTTT CASSFHPRDSLNSPLHF TRBV5-5 NA NA TRBJ1-6
TGTGCCAGCAGTCGGACTTATGCCTACGAGCAGTACTTC CASSRTYAYEQYF TRBV6-5 NA NA TRBJ2-7
TGTGCCAGCACAGGGGCTTTGAATACTGAAGCTTTCTTT CASTGALNTEAFF TRBV6-5 NA NA TRBJ1-1
TGTGCCAGCAGCCGGACAGATTATAATTCACCCCTCCACTTT CASSRTDYNSPLHF TRBV5-4 NA NA TRBJ1-6
TGTGCCAGCAGACGACAGGTCAATCAGCCCCAGCATTTT CASRRQVNQPQHF TRBV2 NA NA TRBJ1-5
TGTGCCAGCAGCTTGGCCGGCGGGGGAGGGACAGATACGCAGTATTTT CASSLAGGGGTDTQYF TRBV5-8 NA TRBD2 TRBJ2-3
TGTGCCAGCAGCTTTTTAGGGGTAGATTCACCCCTCCACTTT CASSFLGVDSPLHF TRBV7-8 NA NA TRBJ1-6
TGCGCCAGCAGCTTGGCCGAAGGAGTTGGCGAGCAGTACTTC CASSLAEGVGEQYF TRBV5-1 NA NA TRBJ2-7
TGTGCCAGTAGTAATCGGGGAGCAGATACGCAGTATTTT CASSNRGADTQYF TRBV19 NA NA TRBJ2-3
TGTGCCAGCAGCGGCGGCCCTGGAAATGAAAAACTGTTTTTT CASSGGPGNEKLFF TRBV9 NA NA TRBJ1-4
TGCAGCGTGCATAGCGGGGCGAACACCGGGGAGCTGTTTTTT CSVHSGANTGELFF TRBV29-1 NA TRBD2 TRBJ2-2
TGCGCCAGCAGCCCCGCGGGGTCCTACAATGAGCAGTTCTTC CASSPAGSYNEQFF TRBV5-1 NA NA TRBJ2-1
TGTGCCACCAGTTCAAGCTACCTCACCGGGGAGCTGTTTTTT CATSSSYLTGELFF TRBV24-1 NA NA TRBJ2-2
TGTGCCAGCAGCGGAGGAGGGAGGGGGATCACAGATACGCAGTATTTT CASSGGGRGITDTQYF TRBV27 few NA TRBJ2-3
TGTGCCAGCAGTTTTGGTGACAGGGTACGGCAGCCCCAGCATTTT CASSFGDRVRQPQHF TRBV28 NA TRBD1 TRBJ1-5
TGTGCCAGCAGGACTGTAGCTCTCTTATACAATGAGCAGTTCTTC CASRTVALLYNEQFF TRBV28 NA NA TRBJ2-1
TGTGCCAGCAGCGTTCTGGGGGACTTAACCTACGAGCAGTACTTC CASSVLGDLTYEQYF TRBV9 NA NA TRBJ2-7
TGTGCCAGCAGCCATACCGGACAGGGCTCATCTCAGCCCCAGCATTTT CASSHTGQGSSQPQHF TRBV5-5 once TRBD1 TRBJ1-5
TGTGCCTGGATCGGGAGCCGTTCCACCGGGGAGCTGTTTTTT CAWIGSRSTGELFF TRBV30 NA NA TRBJ2-2
TGTGCCAGTACCCCGGAGGGGGGGGTGAACACTGAAGCTTTCTTT CASTPEGGVNTEAFF TRBV19 NA NA TRBJ1-1
TGTGCCAGCTCACCTCCGGGACAGGGCACCACTGAAGCTTTCTTT CASSPPGQGTTEAFF TRBV18 NA TRBD1 TRBJ1-1